These 16 T cell receptor beta chains came from one sample sequenced in a study of blood T cell repertoires in COVID-19. Repertoires were generated with immunoSEQ multiplex PCR, while TCRdb's copy carries only in-frame clones and drops some. The sample lists under 80,000 clones, 75% to 85% occurring once. Source material: peripheral blood. Every receptor here comes from a woman aged 55-70 years with acute or convalescent COVID-19.

This rearrangement joins TRBV5-6 to TRBJ2-6; the match to TRBD1 covers 9 bases. Germline lookup yields CDR1 SGHDT and CDR2 YYEEEE. J lost 4 bases, V lost 3 bases, and 8 bases had no gene match. The CDR3 contains 17 residues. This CDR3 is CASSSGTGSFGANVLTF. The CDR3 region has the DNA TGTGCCAGCAGCTCCGGGACAGGGTCGTTCGGGGCCAACGTCCTGACTTTC. The variable domain in full, completed from reference TRBV5-6 and TRBJ2-6, reads DAGVTQSPTHLIKTRGQQVTLRCSPKSGHDTVSWYQQALGQGPQFIFQYYEEEERQRGNFPDRFSGHQFPNYSSELNVNALLLGDSALYLCASSSGTGSFGANVLTFGAGSRLTVL.

The chain combines TRBV9 with TRBJ2-3; D is possibly TRBD1 (6 bases). CDR1 is SGDLS and CDR2 is YYNGEE in the germline V gene. The CDR3 covers 15 residues. V was pared by 4 bases and J by 2 bases, with 14 bases between. The CDR3 loop is CASSSRQVHTDTQYF. CDR3 DNA sequence: TGTGCCAGCAGCTCGCGACAGGTCCACACAGATACGCAGTATTTT.

The J gene is TRBJ1-2, the V gene TRBV19; 8 bases agree with TRBD1. Trimming cost V 4 bases and J 3 bases; bases outside gene matches: 7. This CDR3 has 15 residues. Germline CDR1 LNHDA, CDR2 SQIVND (reference sequence). CDR3 nucleotides: TGTGCCAGTAGTAAACAGGGACAGGCATACTATGGCTACACCTTC. The encoded protein is CASSKQGQAYYGYTF.

V usage is TRBV6-6 and J usage is TRBJ1-2; a weak D match, TRBD1 (6 bases). This CDR3 region has 14 residues. V dropped 5 bases and J dropped 4 bases, with 14 bases sitting between them. Germline lookup yields CDR1 MNHNY and CDR2 SVGAGI (reference sequence). The CDR3 is CASSSPGQGYGYTF. In DNA form, the CDR3 reads TGTGCCAGCAGTAGTCCGGGACAAGGCTATGGCTACACCTTC.

The V call is TRBV11-2, the J call TRBJ2-7, with no clear D. Germline V CDR1 and CDR2: SGHAT, FQNNGV. The CDR3 has 12 amino acids. V was shortened by 2 bases and J by 3 bases, with 5 bases between the two germline ends. The CDR3 here is CASSLLDYEQYF. CDR3 coding DNA: TGTGCCAGCAGCTTACTAGACTACGAGCAGTACTTC.

This chain uses TRBV3-1 (or the pseudogene TRBV3-2) with TRBJ2-7, with 10 bases aligning to TRBD2. The CDR3 spans 15 residues. The germline V gene has CDR1 LGHDT and CDR2 YNNKEL (reference sequence). V was pared by 1 base and J by 7 bases, with 7 bases of the junction left unmatched. CDR3 coding DNA: TGTGCCAGCAGCCAAGGCAGCGGGGGGGCATTAGAGCAGTACTTC. Its protein is CASSQGSGGALEQYF.

This clone was picked up a small number of times. The chain combines TRBV6-6 with TRBJ1-2, with D possibly being TRBD1 (5 bases). The length of the CDR3 is 14 residues. Germline CDR1 MNHNY, CDR2 SVGAGI (reference sequence). The ends were cut back, 7 bases at V and 3 bases at J, with 15 bases in the middle. Written as DNA, the CDR3 is TGTGCCAGCACCGAAGCAGGGCCAGACTATGGCTACACCTTC. Translating gives CASTEAGPDYGYTF.

V is TRBV30 and J is TRBJ1-4; possible D gene TRBD1, 6 bases. The CDR3 covers 11 residues. Trimming shortened V by 4 bases and J by 10 bases, and 10 bases separated the two germline ends. Germline assignment: CDR1 GTSNPN and CDR2 SVGIG (reference sequence). The CDR3 sequence: CAWKGERKLFF. CDR3 sequence (DNA): TGTGCCTGGAAGGGGGAACGAAAACTGTTTTTT.

The chain uses TRBV24-1 and TRBJ2-1; no reliable D call. In germline, CDR1 is KGHDR, CDR2 SFDVKD. Trimming stripped 2 bases from V and 9 bases from J, with 10 bases between. There are 13 residues in the CDR3. The CDR3 here is CATSDWAGLEQFF. The DNA for the CDR3 is TGTGCCACCAGTGATTGGGCTGGGCTTGAGCAGTTCTTC.

The chain combines TRBV7-3 with TRBJ2-1; 14 bases are a match to TRBD2. Unmatched junction bases numbered 16, after V lost 5 bases and J lost 13 bases. Germline-derived CDR1 and CDR2 are SGHTA and FQGTGA. The CDR3 has 17 amino acids. The CDR3 nucleotides read TGTGCCAGCAGCGCAGGTGACGGACTAGCGGGGGGCGGTCACCAGTTCTTC. Its translation: CASSAGDGLAGGGHQFF.

This rearrangement joins TRBV2 to TRBJ1-2, with D unresolved. Germline-derived CDR1 and CDR2 are SNHLY and FYNNEI. V dropped 2 bases and J dropped 7 bases, with 14 bases sitting between them. This CDR3 is built from 14 residues. The CDR3 here is CASSESTRGAGYTF. In DNA form, the CDR3 reads TGTGCCAGCAGTGAAAGCACGCGGGGAGCTGGCTACACCTTC.

The V gene is TRBV4-1, the J gene TRBJ2-7; 9 positions match TRBD1. The CDR3 spans 13 residues. V lost 4 bases to trimming and J lost 6 bases; unmatched junction nucleotides: 4. The germline gives CDR1 MGHRA, CDR2 YSYEKL. CDR3: CASSLQDRGEQYF. CDR3 DNA: TGCGCCAGCAGCCTTCAGGACAGGGGCGAGCAGTACTTC.

The chain employs TRBV12-3 or TRBV12-4 and TRBJ1-4; possible D gene TRBD1, 5 bases. Trimming stripped 11 bases from V and 2 bases from J, with 12 bases between. CDR3 length: 13 residues. The CDR3 is CACRGGTNEKLFF. Written as DNA, the CDR3 is TGTGCCTGCCGGGGGGGGACTAATGAAAAACTGTTTTTT.

This clone has just one count. The chain is built from TRBV19 and TRBJ1-2; TRBD1 matches at 7 bases. Germline V gives CDR1 LNHDA, CDR2 SQIVND (reference sequence). There are 13 residues in the CDR3. The J segment lost 5 bases and the V segment lost 11 bases, leaving 11 bases of the junction unmatched. Here the CDR3 DNA reads TGTGCCGTGGGCCGGGCAGGGGGGTATGGCTACACCTTC. This sequence encodes CAVGRAGGYGYTF.

This sequence joins TRBV7-9 and TRBJ1-4; the match to TRBD1 covers 8 bases. V lost 4 bases and J lost 8; bases outside the gene matches: 6. This CDR3 contains 14 residues. The germline V gene encodes CDR1 SEHNR and CDR2 FQNEAQ (reference sequence). Written as DNA, the CDR3 is TGTGCCAGCAGCTGGGACAGGAGTGGCGAAAAACTGTTTTTT. It codes for CASSWDRSGEKLFF.

The V call is TRBV6-4, the J call TRBJ2-2; D is undetermined. V was clipped by 7 bases and J by 0 bases, with 9 bases between them. From germline, CDR1 is MRHNA and CDR2 SNTAGT. This CDR3 spans 14 amino acids. In DNA form, the CDR3 reads TGTGCCAGCATGGTCGAGCCGAACACCGGGGAGCTGTTTTTT. Protein: CASMVEPNTGELFF.